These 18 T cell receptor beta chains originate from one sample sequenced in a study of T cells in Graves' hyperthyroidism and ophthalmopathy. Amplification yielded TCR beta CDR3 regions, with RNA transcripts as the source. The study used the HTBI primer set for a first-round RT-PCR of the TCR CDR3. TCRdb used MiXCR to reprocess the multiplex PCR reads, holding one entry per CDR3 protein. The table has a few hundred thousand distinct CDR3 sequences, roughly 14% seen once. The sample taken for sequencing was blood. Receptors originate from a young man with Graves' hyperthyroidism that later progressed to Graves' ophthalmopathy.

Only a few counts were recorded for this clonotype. The CDR3 sequence: CASSFAAGGYNEQFF. The DNA for the CDR3 is TGTGCCAGCAGCTTCGCGGCGGGGGGCTACAATGAGCAGTTCTTC. This sequence joins TRBV7-2 and TRBJ2-1; 8 bases fit TRBD2. From germline, CDR1 is SGHTA and CDR2 FQGNSA. V trimming: 3 bases; J trimming: 3 bases; junction bases outside the gene matches: 4. The CDR3 is 15 residues long.

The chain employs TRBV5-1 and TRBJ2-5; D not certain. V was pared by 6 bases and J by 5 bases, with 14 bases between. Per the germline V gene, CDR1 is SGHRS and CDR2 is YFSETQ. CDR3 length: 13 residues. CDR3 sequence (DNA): TGCGCCAGCAACCGAGCCTCGAGGGAGACCCAGTACTTC. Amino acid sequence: CASNRASRETQYF.

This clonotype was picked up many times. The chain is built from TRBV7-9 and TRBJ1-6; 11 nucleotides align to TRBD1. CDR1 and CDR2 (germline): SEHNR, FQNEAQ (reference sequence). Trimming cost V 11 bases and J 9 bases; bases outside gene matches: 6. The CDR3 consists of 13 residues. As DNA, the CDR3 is TGTGCCGGTTCCGGGACAGGGGGTTCACCCCTCCACTTT. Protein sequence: CAGSGTGGSPLHF.

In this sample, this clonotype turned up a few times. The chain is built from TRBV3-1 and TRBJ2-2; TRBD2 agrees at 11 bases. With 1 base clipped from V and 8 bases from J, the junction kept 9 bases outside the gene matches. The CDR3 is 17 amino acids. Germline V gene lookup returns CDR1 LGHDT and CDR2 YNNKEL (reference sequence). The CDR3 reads CASSQVVTSGIKGELFF. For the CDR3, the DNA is TGTGCCAGCAGCCAAGTTGTGACTAGCGGGATTAAAGGGGAGCTGTTTTTT.

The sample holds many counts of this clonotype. The CDR3 spells CSAAGEDYNEQFF. In nucleotides, the CDR3 is TGCAGTGCTGCGGGGGAGGACTACAATGAGCAGTTCTTC. The gene calls are TRBV20-1 and TRBJ2-1; 7 nucleotides line up with TRBD2. V dropped 5 bases and J dropped 3; count of bases not matched to a gene: 4. The CDR3 spans 13 residues. CDR1 is DFQATT and CDR2 is SNEGSKA in the germline V gene (reference sequence).

DNA of the CDR3: TGTGCCAGCAGTGAAGTCGTAGGCAGGGCTGGTGGAAACACCATATATTTT. Encoded protein: CASSEVVGRAGGNTIYF. This chain uses TRBV6-1 with TRBJ1-3, with D perhaps matching TRBD1 (5 bases). The CDR3 consists of 17 residues. The germline V and J ends were trimmed by 1 base and 3 bases, with 16 bases remaining between them. Germline CDR1 reads MNHNS; CDR2 reads SASEGT.

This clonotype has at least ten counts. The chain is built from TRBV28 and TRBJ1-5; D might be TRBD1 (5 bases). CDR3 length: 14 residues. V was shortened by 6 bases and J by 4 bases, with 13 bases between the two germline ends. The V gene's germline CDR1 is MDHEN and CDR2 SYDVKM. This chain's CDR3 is CASSRDSGNQPQHF. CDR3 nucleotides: TGTGCCAGCAGCCGCGACAGTGGTAATCAGCCCCAGCATTTT.

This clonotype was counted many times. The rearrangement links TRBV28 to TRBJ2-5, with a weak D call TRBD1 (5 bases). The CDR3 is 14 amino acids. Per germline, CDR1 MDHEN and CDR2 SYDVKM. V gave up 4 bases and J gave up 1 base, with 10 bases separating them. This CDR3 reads CASSYRQSQETQYF. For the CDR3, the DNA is TGTGCCAGCAGTTACAGGCAGAGCCAAGAGACCCAGTACTTC. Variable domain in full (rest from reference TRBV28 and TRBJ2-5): DVKVTQSSRYLVKRTGEKVFLECVQDMDHENMFWYRQDPGLGLRLIYFSYDVKMKEKGDIPEGYSVSREKKERFSLILESASTNQTSMYLCASSYRQSQETQYFGPGTRLLVL.

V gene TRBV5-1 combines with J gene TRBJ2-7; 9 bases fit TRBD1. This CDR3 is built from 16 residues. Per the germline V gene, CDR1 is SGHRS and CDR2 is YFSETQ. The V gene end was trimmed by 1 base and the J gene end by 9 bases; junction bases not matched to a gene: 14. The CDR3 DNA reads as TGCGCCAGCAGCTTGCGGACAGGGGACATGATACGAGGGCAGTACTTC. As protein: CASSLRTGDMIRGQYF.

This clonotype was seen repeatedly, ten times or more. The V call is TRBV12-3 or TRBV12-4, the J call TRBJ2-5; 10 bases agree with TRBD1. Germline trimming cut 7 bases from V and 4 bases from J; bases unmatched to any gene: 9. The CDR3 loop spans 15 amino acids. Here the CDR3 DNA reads TGTGCCAGCACCCGGGACAGGGGTGTAAGAGAGACCCAGTACTTC. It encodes CASTRDRGVRETQYF.

Here the CDR3 reads CASSFTDLNTEAFF. The CDR3 DNA is TGTGCCAGCAGCTTTACAGATCTCAACACTGAAGCTTTCTTT. This chain uses TRBV5-7 with TRBJ1-1; the D is unclear. TRBV5-7 is designated an ORF whose function remains uncertain. This CDR3 has 14 residues. The V end was cut by 2 bases, the J end by 2 bases, with 10 bases between.

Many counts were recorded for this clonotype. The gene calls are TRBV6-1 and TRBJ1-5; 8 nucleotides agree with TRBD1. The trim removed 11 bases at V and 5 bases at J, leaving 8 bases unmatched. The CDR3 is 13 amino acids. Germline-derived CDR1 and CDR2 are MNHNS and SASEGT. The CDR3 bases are TGTGCCTCAGGGGGCGAAGGGGATCAGCCCCAGCATTTT. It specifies CASGGEGDQPQHF.

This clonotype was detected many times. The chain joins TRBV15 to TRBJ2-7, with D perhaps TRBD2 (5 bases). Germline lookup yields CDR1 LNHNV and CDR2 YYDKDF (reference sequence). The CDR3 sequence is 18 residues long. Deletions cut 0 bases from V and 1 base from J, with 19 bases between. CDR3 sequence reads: CATSRDLGPRTVSYEQYF. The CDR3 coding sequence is TGTGCCACCAGCAGAGATCTCGGGCCCAGGACTGTTTCCTACGAGCAGTACTTC.

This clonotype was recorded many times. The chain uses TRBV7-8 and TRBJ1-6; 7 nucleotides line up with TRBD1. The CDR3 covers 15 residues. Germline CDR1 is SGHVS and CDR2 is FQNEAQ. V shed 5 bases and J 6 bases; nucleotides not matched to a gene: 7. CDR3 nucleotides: TGTGCCAGCAGCACCACCCGGGACAGTAATTCACCCCTCCACTTT. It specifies CASSTTRDSNSPLHF.

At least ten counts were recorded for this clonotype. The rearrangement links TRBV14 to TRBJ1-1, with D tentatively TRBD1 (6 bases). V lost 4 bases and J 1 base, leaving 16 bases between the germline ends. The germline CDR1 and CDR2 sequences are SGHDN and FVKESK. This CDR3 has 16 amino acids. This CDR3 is CASSPRPGHPNTEAFF. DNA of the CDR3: TGTGCCAGCAGCCCAAGACCGGGACACCCGAACACTGAAGCTTTCTTT.

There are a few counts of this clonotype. Here the CDR3 DNA reads TGTGCCTGGAGTGCTACCTACGAGCAGTACTTC. Amino acid sequence: CAWSATYEQYF. V usage is TRBV30 and J usage is TRBJ2-7; D not resolved. Trimming pared 1 base from V and 2 bases from J, leaving 3 bases between. The germline V gene encodes CDR1 GTSNPN and CDR2 SVGIG (reference sequence). The CDR3 has 11 amino acids.

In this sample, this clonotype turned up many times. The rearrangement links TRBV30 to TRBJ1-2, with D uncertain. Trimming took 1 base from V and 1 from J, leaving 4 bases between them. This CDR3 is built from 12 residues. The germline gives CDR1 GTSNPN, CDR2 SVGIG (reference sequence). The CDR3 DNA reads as TGTGCCTGGAGTGCCAATAACTATGGCTACACCTTC. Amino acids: CAWSANNYGYTF.

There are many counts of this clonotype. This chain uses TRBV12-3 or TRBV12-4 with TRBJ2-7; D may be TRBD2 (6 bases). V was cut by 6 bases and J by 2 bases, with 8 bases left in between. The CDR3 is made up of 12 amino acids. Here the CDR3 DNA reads TGTGCCAGCAGGGGGGGTCCCTACGAGCAGTACTTC. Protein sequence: CASRGGPYEQYF.